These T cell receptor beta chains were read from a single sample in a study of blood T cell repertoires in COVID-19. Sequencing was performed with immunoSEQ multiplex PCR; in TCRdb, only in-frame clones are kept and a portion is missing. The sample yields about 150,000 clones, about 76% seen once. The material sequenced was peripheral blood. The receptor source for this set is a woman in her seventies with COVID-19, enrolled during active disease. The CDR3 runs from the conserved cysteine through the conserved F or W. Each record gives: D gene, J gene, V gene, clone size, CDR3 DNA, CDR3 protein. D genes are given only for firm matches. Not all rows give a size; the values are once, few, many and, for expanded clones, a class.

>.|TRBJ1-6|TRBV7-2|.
TGTGCCAGCAGCCCCGGGGACTCGAAAGGGTCACCCCTCCACTTT
CASSPGDSKGSPLHF
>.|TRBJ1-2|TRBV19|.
TGTGCCAGTAGCCAGACAGGCCATGGCTACACCTTC
CASSQTGHGYTF
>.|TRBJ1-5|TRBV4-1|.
TGCGCCAGCAGCCGAACAGATAGCAATCAGCCCCAGCATTTT
CASSRTDSNQPQHF
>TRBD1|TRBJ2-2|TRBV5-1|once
TGCGCCAGCAGCAAAACAGGGGTAGTTTACACCGGGGAACTGTTTTTT
CASSKTGVVYTGELFF
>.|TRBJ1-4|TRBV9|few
TGTGCCAGCAGTCTTACAACTAATGAAAAACTGTTTTTT
CASSLTTNEKLFF
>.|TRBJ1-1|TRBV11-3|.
TGTGCCAGCAGCTTAGGCAGGGGGAACACTGAAGCTTTCTTT
CASSLGRGNTEAFF
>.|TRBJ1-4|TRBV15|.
TGTGCCACCAGCGGTACTAGGGTGGAAAAACTGTTTTTT
CATSGTRVEKLFF
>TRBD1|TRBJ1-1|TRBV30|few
TGTGCCTGTAGGGGACAGGGGGTCACTGAAGCTTTCTTT
CACRGQGVTEAFF
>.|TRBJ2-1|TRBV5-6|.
TGTGCCAGCAGCTTAACGCGGTACAATGAGCAGTTCTTC
CASSLTRYNEQFF
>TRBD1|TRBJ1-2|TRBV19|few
TGTGCCAGTAGTCTCCTTTCGGGACAGGGGGCCTATGGCTACACCTTC
CASSLLSGQGAYGYTF
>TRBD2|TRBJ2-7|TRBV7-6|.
TGTGCCAGCAGCTTAGGAGTGTATACTAGCGGACTCTACGAGCAGTACTTC
CASSLGVYTSGLYEQYF
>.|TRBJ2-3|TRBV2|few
TGTGCCAGCACCCTCAGAGATACGCAGTATTTT
CASTLRDTQYF
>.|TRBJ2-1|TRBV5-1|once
TGCGCCAGCAGCTTGACGACCCTGCCAGGAGGGGCAGAGCAGTTCTTC
CASSLTTLPGGAEQFF
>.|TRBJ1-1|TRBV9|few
TGTGCCAGCAGCGTAGGCCCGTCGGGGGGTGAAGCTTTCTTT
CASSVGPSGGEAFF
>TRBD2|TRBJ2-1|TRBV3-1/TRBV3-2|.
TGTGCCAGCAGACCAGCGGGGTTTCACAATGAGCAGTTCTTC
CASRPAGFHNEQFF
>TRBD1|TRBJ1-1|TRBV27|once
TGTGCCGGCCGGGACAGGGCGGTCGACACTGAAGCTTTCTTT
CAGRDRAVDTEAFF
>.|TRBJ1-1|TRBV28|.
TGTGCCAGCAGTGACACAATGAACACTGAAGCTTTCTTT
CASSDTMNTEAFF
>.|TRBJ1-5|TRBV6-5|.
TGTGCCAGCAGGCCGGACAGCAGCCATCAGCCCCAGCATTTT
CASRPDSSHQPQHF
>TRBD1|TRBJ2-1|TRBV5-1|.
TGCGCCAGCAGCCGGGACAGGGAGAGGCAGTTCTTC
CASSRDRERQFF
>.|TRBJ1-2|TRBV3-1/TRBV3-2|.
TGTGCCAGCAGCACCACAGCGGGGCTGAGTTATGGCTACACCTTC
CASSTTAGLSYGYTF
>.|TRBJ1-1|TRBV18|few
TGTGCCAGCTCACCACCAGGGGGGAACACTGAAGCTTTCTTT
CASSPPGGNTEAFF
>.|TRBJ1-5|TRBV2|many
TGTGCCAGCAGTGCCAGGGGTATGGATCAGCCCCAGCATTTT
CASSARGMDQPQHF
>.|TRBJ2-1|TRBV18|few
TGTGCCAGCTCACCCACGACTTCTTACAATGAGCAGTTCTTC
CASSPTTSYNEQFF
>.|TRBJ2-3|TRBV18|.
TGTGCCAGCTCACCGGGACACGTTATTAGCACAGATACGCAGTATTTT
CASSPGHVISTDTQYF
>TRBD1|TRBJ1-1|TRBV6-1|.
TGTGCCAGCAGTGAATATCAGGGGGGATTCTCTGAAGCTTTCTTT
CASSEYQGGFSEAFF
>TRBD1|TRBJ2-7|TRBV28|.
TGTGCCAGCAGGGTTGTGCGAGGGACAGGGGTGCAGTACTTC
CASRVVRGTGVQYF
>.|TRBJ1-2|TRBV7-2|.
TGTGCCAGCAGCTTAGTAGGGGTAGGTGGCTACACCTTC
CASSLVGVGGYTF